The TCR beta chain under discussion was sequenced for a study of T cells in Graves' hyperthyroidism and ophthalmopathy. RNA transcripts provided the source from which TCR beta CDR3 regions were amplified. The HTBI set primed first-round TCR CDR3 RT-PCR. A single record per CDR3 protein comes from TCRdb applying MiXCR to the multiplex PCR reads. The sample records 340,000 or so distinct CDR3 sequences, over 20% being singletons. General observations from the study: The model foresaw ophthalmopathy a median around 6 months prior to onset. Peripheral blood also featured most of the thyroid clonotypes expanded above 0.001.

When ophthalmopathy did not progress within 18 months, Graves' hyperthyroidism was considered stable. Exclusions: uncontrolled infection, other autoimmune disease, pregnancy, lactation. Regarding this clonotype: Its antigen is not known.

Germline V CDR1 and CDR2: LNHDA, SQIVND (reference sequence). Losses at the gene ends were 6 bases for V and 8 bases for J; bases not matched to a gene: 6. The CDR3 has 14 amino acids. This TCR came from a woman between 45 and 60 years old with Graves' hyperthyroidism. What was sequenced was blood. The rearrangement links TRBV19 to TRBJ2-2; 10 positions agree with TRBD2. As DNA, the CDR3 is TGTGCCAGTAGACTAGCGGGGTTCGCTGGGGAGCTGTTTTTT. It translates to CASRLAGFAGELFF.